Given below is one T cell receptor beta chain in context. CDR3 length: 18 residues. J was trimmed by 2 bases and V by 6 bases; bases with no gene match: 16. Germline V gene lookup returns CDR1 ENHRY and CDR2 SYGVKD. The sample belongs to a study of blood T cell repertoires in COVID-19. Background on the study: Some COVID-19 samples were acute and others convalescent; all came from the United States, Italy and Spain. T cells, B-cell-depleted T cells, or PBMCs supplied cDNA or gDNA.

In the original workflow: Researchers report that nucleated cell counts were estimated from reference gene primer amplification. Produced via immunoSEQ multiplex PCR; TCRdb's table is partial and in-frame only. That table gives V, J and clone size, and the DNA gave D and trimming. The table records roughly 59,000 clones, less than 85% of them present only once. The chain joins TRBV10-3 to TRBJ1-2; 9 positions agree with TRBD1. The sequencing input was peripheral blood. The TCR comes from a human donor in a cohort sampled during active COVID-19. The CDR3 spells CAIRGPNRGRLQNYGYTF. CDR3 nucleotides: TGTGCCATCAGGGGCCCCAACAGGGGGCGCCTTCAGAACTATGGCTACACCTTC.